This T cell receptor (beta chain) derives from a study of radiotherapy plus CTLA-4 blockade in lung cancer. Study-wide context: Objective responses were recorded in over 15% of patients, with disease control recorded in 30% to 35%. General study points: Blood-borne expansion of tumor-derived TCR clones followed radiotherapy plus ipilimumab.

As regards this clone: Its antigen is not identified.

The CDR3 covers 14 residues. Per the germline V gene, CDR1 is MNHNY and CDR2 is SVGAGI (reference sequence). J gave up 5 bases and V 4 bases, and 8 bases lay outside the gene matches. Each patient with chemo-refractory metastatic non-small-cell lung cancer was treated with focal radiation plus CTLA-4 blockade using ipilimumab. Only in-frame clones appear in the TCRdb table, and some are missing; sequencing was by immunoSEQ multiplex PCR. The repertoire includes about 90,000 clones, over 80% of them detected once, and just over 14% sits in the top ten. Sample: peripheral blood, taken from a patient treated with radiotherapy plus ipilimumab. The chain couples TRBV6-6 to TRBJ2-7; 7 positions match TRBD2. This TCR came from a human donor with non-small cell lung cancer that progressed on radiotherapy plus ipilimumab. CDR3 bases: TGTGCCAGCAGTTTCGGACTGGCGGGAGACGAGCAGTACTTC. This encodes CASSFGLAGDEQYF.